Listed below are T cell receptor beta chains from one sample, sequenced in a study of naive and memory T cell subsets. Using its own MiXCR run on the UMI-ligation and nested PCR reads, TCRdb lists one record per CDR3 protein. Found here are about 100,000 distinct CDR3 sequences, around 15% of them singletons; the top ten hold approximately 3%. The sample consisted of naive CD8+ T cells from blood. The receptor source for this set is a human donor in good health. CDR3s include the opening cysteine and the closing phenylalanine or tryptophan. The D gene is left open where the match is weak. Only part of the rows carry a size: once, few, many, or a class if the clone is expanded.

j_gene,d_gene,abundance,v_gene,CDR3aa,CDR3nt
TRBJ2-3,.,.,TRBV19,CASWRGAPDTQYF,TGTGCCAGTTGGCGGGGAGCCCCGGATACGCAGTATTTT
TRBJ2-1,TRBD2,few,TRBV12-5,CASGSGLSNEQFF,TGTGCTAGTGGCTCGGGACTAAGTAATGAGCAGTTCTTC
TRBJ2-3,TRBD1,many,TRBV24-1,CATSDLGDRGRDTQYF,TGTGCCACCAGTGATTTGGGGGACAGGGGACGAGATACGCAGTATTTT
TRBJ2-3,TRBD2,.,TRBV20-1,CSAPRGTSGFADTQYF,TGCAGTGCCCCCCGCGGGACTAGCGGGTTCGCAGATACGCAGTATTTT
TRBJ2-7,.,many,TRBV20-1,CSASRSGSSYEQYF,TGCAGTGCTAGTCGTAGCGGAAGCTCCTACGAGCAGTACTTC
TRBJ2-1,.,many,TRBV29-1,CSVGAYNEQFF,TGCAGCGTTGGGGCCTACAATGAGCAGTTCTTC
TRBJ2-1,TRBD1,.,TRBV29-1,CSAHIRDSDRNEQFF,TGCAGCGCTCATATTCGAGACTCGGACAGGAATGAGCAGTTCTTC
TRBJ1-1,TRBD1,few,TRBV10-3,CAIRGTGGEAFF,TGTGCCATCAGGGGGACAGGAGGGGAAGCTTTCTTT
TRBJ2-2,.,many,TRBV6-2/TRBV6-3,CASSYSIGELFF,TGTGCCAGCAGTTACTCAATCGGGGAGCTGTTTTTT
TRBJ1-6,TRBD1,.,TRBV5-6,CANSLEGGFYNSPLHF,TGTGCCAACAGCTTGGAAGGGGGCTTCTATAATTCACCCCTCCACTTT
TRBJ1-1,TRBD1,.,TRBV7-9,CASSSDRGLEAFF,TGTGCCAGCAGCTCTGACAGGGGTCTAGAAGCTTTCTTT
TRBJ2-3,TRBD1,.,TRBV4-3,CASRRQGEDVTQYF,TGCGCCAGCAGGCGCCAGGGGGAAGATGTTACGCAGTATTTT
TRBJ2-7,.,few,TRBV12-3/TRBV12-4,CASRPPYRVDEQYF,TGTGCCAGCAGACCACCCTATAGGGTGGACGAGCAGTACTTC
TRBJ1-2,.,.,TRBV6-2/TRBV6-3,CASSYRGVEGGYTF,TGTGCCAGCAGTTACCGCGGTGTAGAGGGGGGCTACACCTTC
TRBJ2-1,.,many,TRBV7-9,CASSLNLPVTRDDREFF,TGTGCCAGCAGCTTAAACCTCCCGGTCACGCGGGATGACAGGGAGTTCTTC
TRBJ2-7,TRBD1,.,TRBV2,CASTLPLWEQGAYSYEQYF,TGTGCCAGCACCCTTCCCCTTTGGGAACAGGGGGCCTACTCCTACGAGCAGTACTTC
TRBJ2-7,TRBD1,.,TRBV9,CSSSGGQGTYEQYF,TGTTCCAGCAGCGGGGGACAGGGGACCTACGAGCAGTACTTC
TRBJ2-1,TRBD2,.,TRBV9,CASSTGLATWQFF,TGTGCCAGCAGCACGGGACTAGCGACGTGGCAGTTCTTC
TRBJ2-2,.,few,TRBV27,CASRGGATGELFF,TGTGCCAGCAGAGGGGGGGCGACCGGGGAGCTGTTTTTT
TRBJ2-7,.,many,TRBV11-2,CASSFVRFDEQYF,TGTGCCAGCAGCTTCGTGAGGTTCGACGAGCAGTACTTC
TRBJ2-1,.,few,TRBV19,CASSQSGLYNEQFF,TGTGCCAGTAGTCAAAGCGGACTATACAATGAGCAGTTCTTC
TRBJ1-6,TRBD1,few,TRBV7-3,CASSPTLTGESGNSPLHF,TGTGCCAGCAGCCCTACCCTGACAGGGGAGAGTGGTAATTCACCCCTCCACTTT
TRBJ1-2,.,few,TRBV28,CASNHAGPRYGYTF,TGTGCCAGCAACCACGCCGGGCCCCGCTATGGCTACACCTTC
TRBJ2-1,.,many,TRBV4-1,CASSQEGFNEQFF,TGCGCCAGCAGTCAGGAGGGGTTCAATGAGCAGTTCTTC
TRBJ2-7,.,.,TRBV7-9,CASSLGQGSFAYEQYF,TGTGCCAGCAGCTTAGGGCAGGGGAGTTTCGCCTACGAGCAGTACTTC
TRBJ2-1,TRBD2,.,TRBV6-2/TRBV6-3,CASSYSLLAGEYNEQFF,TGTGCCAGCAGTTACTCCCTTCTAGCGGGGGAGTACAATGAGCAGTTCTTC
TRBJ2-3,.,.,TRBV12-5,CASGLVSFRTDTQYF,TGTGCTAGTGGTTTGGTAAGCTTTCGGACAGATACGCAGTATTTT
TRBJ1-3,.,few,TRBV15,CATSRTGFGNTIYF,TGTGCCACCAGCAGAACAGGGTTCGGAAACACCATATATTTT
TRBJ1-3,.,many,TRBV7-2,CATEPTMENGNTIYF,TGTGCCACCGAACCGACGATGGAGAATGGAAACACCATATATTTT
TRBJ2-5,TRBD2,few,TRBV14,CASSQDLAEIETQYF,TGTGCCAGCAGCCAAGATCTAGCGGAGATAGAGACCCAGTACTTC
TRBJ2-3,.,.,TRBV5-1,CASSFSTSTDTQYF,TGCGCCAGCAGCTTCTCTACCAGCACAGATACGCAGTATTTT
TRBJ2-1,.,.,TRBV28,CASSSPSRGYNEQFF,TGTGCCAGCAGTTCACCCTCACGAGGGTACAATGAGCAGTTCTTC